A selection of T cell receptor beta chains follows, all from one sample in a study of cytomegalovirus exposure and HLA in healthy donors. Libraries were prepared by immunoSEQ multiplex PCR; TCRdb keeps only in-frame clonotypes and omits some of them. Of about 150,000 clones in the sample, 68% are singletons; the top ten hold roughly 10%. Sequencing was carried out using PBMCs. The receptors were gathered from a man between 25 and 39 years old in good health and CMV-seropositive. CDR3s include the opening cysteine and the closing phenylalanine or tryptophan. The order of the fields is J gene, clone size, V gene, D gene, CDR3 protein, CDR3 DNA. D genes are given only for firm matches. Only some rows state a clone size, as once, few, many or a class for expanded clones.

TRBJ2-1,.,TRBV9,.,CASSVPGDNEQFF,TGTGCCAGCAGCGTACCGGGGGACAATGAGCAGTTCTTC
TRBJ1-1,.,TRBV5-1,.,CASSLTGLENTEAFF,TGCGCCAGCAGCTTGACAGGGTTGGAGAACACTGAAGCTTTCTTT
TRBJ1-5,once,TRBV30,.,CAWTLGAGGQPQHF,TGTGCCTGGACCCTGGGGGCTGGGGGACAGCCCCAGCATTTT
TRBJ2-3,few,TRBV15,.,CATSSPLQEAGGSTDTQYF,TGTGCCACCAGCAGTCCCCTCCAGGAGGCAGGAGGTAGCACAGATACGCAGTATTTT
TRBJ2-2,.,TRBV28,TRBD1,CASSVSTGAAGELFF,TGTGCCAGCAGCGTCTCCACAGGGGCTGCCGGGGAGCTGTTTTTT
TRBJ2-7,.,TRBV28,.,CASGGWSYEQYF,TGTGCCAGCGGAGGGTGGTCCTACGAGCAGTACTTC
TRBJ2-7,.,TRBV5-1,TRBD2,CASSSRLAGVGISYEQYF,TGCGCCAGCAGCTCTAGACTAGCGGGAGTTGGGATCTCCTACGAGCAGTACTTC
TRBJ1-5,.,TRBV30,TRBD1,CAWTSGQGDQPQHF,TGTGCCTGGACTTCCGGACAGGGTGATCAGCCCCAGCATTTT
TRBJ2-7,.,TRBV30,.,CAWSIPRDSFYEQYF,TGTGCCTGGAGCATCCCCCGGGACTCCTTCTACGAGCAGTACTTC
TRBJ2-7,few,TRBV7-6,TRBD1,CASSATGTGAAYEQYF,TGTGCCAGCAGCGCTACCGGGACAGGGGCAGCCTACGAGCAGTACTTC
TRBJ1-2,.,TRBV28,.,CASSFRRTNYGYTF,TGTGCCAGCAGTTTTCGGAGGACTAACTATGGCTACACCTTC
TRBJ2-7,.,TRBV5-1,.,CASSDSGGYAYEQYF,TGCGCCAGCAGCGACTCCGGGGGTTATGCCTACGAGCAGTACTTC
TRBJ2-2,.,TRBV5-1,TRBD2,CASSPHSGLAATGELFF,TGCGCCAGCAGCCCTCATTCCGGACTAGCGGCCACCGGGGAGCTGTTTTTT
TRBJ2-7,.,TRBV18,TRBD2,CASSPTGAGGTYEQYF,TGTGCCAGCTCACCTACCGGGGCGGGAGGGACCTACGAGCAGTACTTC
TRBJ1-2,.,TRBV5-1,.,CASSLQTDYGYTF,TGCGCCAGCAGCCTACAAACAGACTATGGCTACACCTTC
TRBJ2-3,.,TRBV7-9,TRBD1,CASSHRGFADTQYF,TGTGCCAGCAGCCACAGGGGGTTCGCAGATACGCAGTATTTT
TRBJ2-2,few,TRBV15,.,CATSRSEERATGELFF,TGTGCCACCAGCAGGTCCGAGGAGCGGGCCACCGGGGAGCTGTTTTTT
TRBJ2-3,few,TRBV5-1,.,CASSLTLADTDTQYF,TGCGCCAGCAGCTTGACTCTAGCTGACACAGATACGCAGTATTTT
TRBJ2-2,.,TRBV9,.,CASSVGVVQGPGELFF,TGTGCCAGCAGCGTAGGGGTAGTTCAGGGTCCCGGGGAGCTGTTTTTT
TRBJ1-2,.,TRBV18,TRBD1,CASSQDRDYGYTF,TGTGCCAGCTCACAGGACAGGGATTATGGCTACACCTTC
TRBJ1-2,.,TRBV7-9,.,CSSSLGVIRTAVDYGYTF,TGTTCCAGCAGCTTAGGGGTGATCAGGACTGCGGTCGACTATGGCTACACCTTC
TRBJ1-1,once,TRBV30,.,CAWKSGYFQAFF,TGTGCCTGGAAATCAGGATACTTCCAAGCTTTCTTT
TRBJ1-2,once,TRBV7-9,.,CASSLGQHGYTF,TGTGCCAGCAGCTTAGGACAGCATGGCTACACCTTC
TRBJ2-2,once,TRBV5-1,TRBD2,CASSSGLAGEGAGELFF,TGCGCCAGCAGCTCGGGACTAGCGGGAGAGGGAGCCGGGGAGCTGTTTTTT
TRBJ2-7,once,TRBV28,TRBD1,CASSLEIRLTGLSYEQYF,TGTGCCAGCAGTTTGGAAATCAGATTGACAGGGCTCTCCTACGAGCAGTACTTC
TRBJ1-5,.,TRBV18,.,CASSSAGLQEPQHF,TGTGCCAGCTCCTCGGCGGGGCTCCAAGAGCCCCAGCATTTT
TRBJ2-2,.,TRBV2,.,CAGGSGGTGELFF,TGTGCAGGGGGGTCAGGGGGGACCGGGGAGCTGTTTTTT
TRBJ2-7,few,TRBV28,.,CASSLEYQGYEQYF,TGTGCCAGCAGTTTAGAGTATCAGGGGTACGAGCAGTACTTC
TRBJ1-3,.,TRBV19,.,CASTTPRMTSGNTIYF,TGTGCCAGTACCACGCCCCGGATGACTTCTGGAAACACCATATATTTT
TRBJ2-3,.,TRBV9,TRBD2,CASSQYSGPSPDTQYF,TGTGCCAGCAGCCAGTATAGCGGGCCCTCCCCAGATACGCAGTATTTT
TRBJ1-1,.,TRBV6-1,.,CASSGVGGTEAFF,TGTGCCAGCAGTGGAGTGGGGGGTACTGAAGCTTTCTTT
TRBJ2-5,.,TRBV12-5,TRBD1,CASGPTGGMETQYF,TGTGCTAGTGGCCCTACAGGGGGCATGGAGACCCAGTACTTC
TRBJ2-7,.,TRBV10-3,TRBD1,CAISESTGGTDEQYF,TGTGCCATCAGTGAGTCGACAGGGGGTACCGACGAGCAGTACTTC
TRBJ1-6,.,TRBV30,TRBD1,CAWSANRGRGNSPLHF,TGTGCCTGGAGTGCCAACAGGGGGCGCGGGAATTCACCCCTCCACTTT
TRBJ2-1,.,TRBV7-2,.,CASSQPSSYNEQFF,TGTGCCAGCAGCCAACCGAGCTCCTACAATGAGCAGTTCTTC
TRBJ2-7,.,TRBV30,.,CAWSGAVWYF,TGTGCCTGGTCAGGGGCTGTTTGGTACTTC
TRBJ1-1,.,TRBV30,.,CAWRDKTRDTEAFF,TGTGCCTGGAGGGATAAGACGAGGGACACTGAAGCTTTCTTT
TRBJ1-2,.,TRBV5-6,.,CASSLGQASSGYTF,TGTGCCAGCAGCTTGGGACAGGCATCTAGTGGCTACACCTTC
TRBJ2-1,.,TRBV7-3,TRBD2,CASSASLAGYNEQFF,TGTGCTAGCAGCGCCTCTCTAGCGGGGTACAATGAGCAGTTCTTC
TRBJ1-2,few,TRBV7-9,.,CASSKVEENYGYTF,TGTGCCAGCAGCAAAGTCGAGGAGAACTATGGCTACACCTTC
TRBJ2-7,.,TRBV18,.,CASSPDGLYQQYF,TGTGCCAGCTCACCGGATGGACTATACCAGCAGTACTTC
TRBJ1-1,.,TRBV5-1,.,CASSLDGGSTEAFF,TGCGCCAGCAGCTTGGATGGCGGGAGTACTGAAGCTTTCTTT
TRBJ1-1,.,TRBV7-6,.,CASSLVAWGDTEAFF,TGTGCCAGCAGCTTAGTGGCCTGGGGGGACACTGAAGCTTTCTTT
TRBJ2-6,.,TRBV7-9,TRBD1,CASRKGQGETGANVLTF,TGTGCCAGTCGCAAAGGACAGGGGGAAACTGGGGCCAACGTCCTGACTTTC
TRBJ2-3,.,TRBV6-1,TRBD2,CASGVGLAGADTQYF,TGTGCCAGCGGAGTCGGACTAGCGGGAGCAGATACGCAGTATTTT
TRBJ1-1,.,TRBV27,TRBD1,CASSSVDRGEMNTEAFF,TGTGCCAGCAGTTCCGTAGACAGGGGAGAAATGAACACTGAAGCTTTCTTT
TRBJ2-1,.,TRBV6-6,.,CASSYRGLDNNEQFF,TGTGCCAGCAGTTACCGCGGTCTCGATAACAATGAGCAGTTCTTC
TRBJ2-1,once,TRBV2,TRBD2,CAAEVAGSNEQFF,TGTGCCGCAGAGGTAGCGGGATCGAATGAGCAGTTCTTC
TRBJ2-5,.,TRBV7-9,.,CASSRGAGSETQYF,TGTGCCAGCAGCCGGGGGGCGGGTTCAGAGACCCAGTACTTC
TRBJ2-3,few,TRBV21-1,.,CASSTRDRPSTDTQYF,TGTGCCAGCAGCACCCGGGACAGACCTAGCACAGATACGCAGTATTTT
TRBJ2-7,.,TRBV6-5,TRBD1,CASRTGQGGDEQYF,TGTGCCAGCAGGACGGGACAGGGTGGAGACGAGCAGTACTTC